This T cell receptor (beta chain) was profiled in a study of blood T cell repertoires in COVID-19. The CDR3 spans 16 residues. Germline V CDR1 and CDR2: LGHNA, YSLEER. Trimming pared 0 bases from V and 5 bases from J, leaving 16 bases between. The authors' processing: The authors estimated nucleated cell counts from reference gene primer amplification. The data were produced by immunoSEQ multiplex PCR, yet TCRdb's version contains in-frame clones alone and is incomplete. The DNA gave D and trimming, while V, J and clone size come from that table. This table holds almost 35,000 clones, approximately 91% found once.

Sequenced: peripheral blood. The chain has TRBV4-3 and TRBJ2-5; possible D gene TRBD2, 5 bases. The sequence was collected from a man aged 55-75 years with active or convalescent COVID-19. The chain's CDR3 is CASSQDSAPIGETQYF. In nucleotides, the CDR3 is TGCGCCAGCAGCCAAGATAGCGCTCCCATTGGGGAGACCCAGTACTTC.